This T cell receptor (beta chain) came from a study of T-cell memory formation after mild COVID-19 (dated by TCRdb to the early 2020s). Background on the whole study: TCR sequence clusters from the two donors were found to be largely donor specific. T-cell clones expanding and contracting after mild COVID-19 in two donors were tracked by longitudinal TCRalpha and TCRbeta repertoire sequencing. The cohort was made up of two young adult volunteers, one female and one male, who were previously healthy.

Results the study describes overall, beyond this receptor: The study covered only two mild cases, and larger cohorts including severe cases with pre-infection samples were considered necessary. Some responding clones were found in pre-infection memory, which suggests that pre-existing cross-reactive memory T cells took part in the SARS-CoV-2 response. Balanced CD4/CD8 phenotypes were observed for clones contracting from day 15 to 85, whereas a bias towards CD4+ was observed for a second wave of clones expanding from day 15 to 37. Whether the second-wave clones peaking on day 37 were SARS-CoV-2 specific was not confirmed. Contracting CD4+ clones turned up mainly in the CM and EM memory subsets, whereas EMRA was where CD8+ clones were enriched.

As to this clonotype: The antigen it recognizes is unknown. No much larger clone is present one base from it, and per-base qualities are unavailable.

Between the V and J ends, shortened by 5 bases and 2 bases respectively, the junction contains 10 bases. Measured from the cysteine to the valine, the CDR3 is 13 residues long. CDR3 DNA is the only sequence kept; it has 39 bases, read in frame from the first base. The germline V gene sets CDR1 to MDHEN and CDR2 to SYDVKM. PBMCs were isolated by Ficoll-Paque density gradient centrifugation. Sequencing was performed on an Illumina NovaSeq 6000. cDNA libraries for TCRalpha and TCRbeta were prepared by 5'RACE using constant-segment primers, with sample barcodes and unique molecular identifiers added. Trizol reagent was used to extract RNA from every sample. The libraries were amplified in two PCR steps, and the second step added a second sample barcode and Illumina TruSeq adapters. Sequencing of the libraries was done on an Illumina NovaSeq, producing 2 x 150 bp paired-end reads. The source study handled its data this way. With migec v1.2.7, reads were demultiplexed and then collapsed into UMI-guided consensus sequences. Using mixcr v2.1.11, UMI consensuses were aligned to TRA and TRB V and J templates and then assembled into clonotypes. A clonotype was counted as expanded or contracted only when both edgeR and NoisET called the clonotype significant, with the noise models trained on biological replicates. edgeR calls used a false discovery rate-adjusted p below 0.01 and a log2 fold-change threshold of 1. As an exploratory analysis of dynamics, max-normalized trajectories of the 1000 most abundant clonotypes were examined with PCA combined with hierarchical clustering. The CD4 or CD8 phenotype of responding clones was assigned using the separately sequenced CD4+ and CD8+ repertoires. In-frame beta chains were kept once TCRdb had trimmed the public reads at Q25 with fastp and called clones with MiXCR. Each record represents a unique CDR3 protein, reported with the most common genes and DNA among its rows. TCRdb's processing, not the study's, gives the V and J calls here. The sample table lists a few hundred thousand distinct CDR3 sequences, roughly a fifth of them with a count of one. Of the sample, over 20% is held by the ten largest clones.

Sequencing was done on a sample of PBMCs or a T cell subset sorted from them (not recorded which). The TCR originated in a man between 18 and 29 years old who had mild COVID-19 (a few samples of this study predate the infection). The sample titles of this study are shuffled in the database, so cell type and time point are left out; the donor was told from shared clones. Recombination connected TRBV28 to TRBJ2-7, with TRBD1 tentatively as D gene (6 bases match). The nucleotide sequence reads TGTGCCAGCAGTCTAACAGGGACCTACGAGCAGTACGTC. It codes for CASSLTGTYEQYV.